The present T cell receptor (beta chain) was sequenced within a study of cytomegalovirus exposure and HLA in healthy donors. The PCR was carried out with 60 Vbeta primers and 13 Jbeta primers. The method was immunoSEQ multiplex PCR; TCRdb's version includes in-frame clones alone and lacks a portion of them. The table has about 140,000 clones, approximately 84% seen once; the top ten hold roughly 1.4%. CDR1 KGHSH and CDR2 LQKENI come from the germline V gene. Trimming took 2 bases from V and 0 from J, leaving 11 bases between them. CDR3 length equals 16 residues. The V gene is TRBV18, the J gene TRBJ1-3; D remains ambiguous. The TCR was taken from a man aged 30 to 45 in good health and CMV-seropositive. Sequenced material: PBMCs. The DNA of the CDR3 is TGTGCCAGCTCACCAGTATTAGCGAGCTCTGGAAACACCATATATTTT. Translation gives CASSPVLASSGNTIYF.